These T cell receptor beta chains were read from a single sample in a study of T-cell memory formation after mild COVID-19. TCRdb redid the calling of the 5' RACE reads with MiXCR, one entry per CDR3 protein. The sample has 110,000 to 150,000 distinct CDR3 sequences, around 14% seen once. Sequenced: PBMCs or a T cell subset sorted from them (not recorded which). Receptor source: an adult woman who had mild COVID-19 (a few samples of this study predate the infection). Cell type and time point are not known. CDR3s include the opening cysteine and the closing phenylalanine or tryptophan. Each record gives: D gene, CDR3 length, clone size, J gene, V gene, CDR3 protein, CDR3 DNA. A D gene is named only where the DNA matches it firmly. The listing skips clone size in some rows; elsewhere it reads once, few, many or a size class.

d_gene: NA; len: 17; abundance: NA; j_gene: TRBJ2-1; v_gene: TRBV5-4; CDR3aa: CASSLGGRGGGWNEQFF; CDR3nt: TGTGCCAGCAGCTTGGGGGGCCGGGGAGGGGGATGGAATGAGCAGTTCTTC
d_gene: NA; len: 15; abundance: few; j_gene: TRBJ2-7; v_gene: TRBV19; CDR3aa: CATSSGTGLAYEQYF; CDR3nt: TGTGCCACCTCATCGGGAACAGGGCTAGCCTACGAGCAGTACTTC
d_gene: TRBD2; len: 15; abundance: NA; j_gene: TRBJ2-7; v_gene: TRBV7-9; CDR3aa: CASSQTAGVSYEQYF; CDR3nt: TGTGCCAGCAGCCAGACGGCGGGAGTTTCCTACGAGCAGTACTTC
d_gene: NA; len: 15; abundance: few; j_gene: TRBJ1-5; v_gene: TRBV27; CDR3aa: CASSKDGGSNQPQHF; CDR3nt: TGTGCCAGCAGCAAGGACGGGGGTAGCAATCAGCCCCAGCATTTT
d_gene: NA; len: 13; abundance: NA; j_gene: TRBJ2-1; v_gene: TRBV10-3; CDR3aa: CAISLPGLNEQFF; CDR3nt: TGTGCCATCAGTTTACCGGGACTCAATGAGCAGTTCTTC
d_gene: TRBD2; len: 14; abundance: many; j_gene: TRBJ2-1; v_gene: TRBV29-1; CDR3aa: CSVENGRWGNEQFF; CDR3nt: TGCAGCGTTGAGAACGGGAGGTGGGGCAATGAGCAGTTCTTC
d_gene: NA; len: 15; abundance: NA; j_gene: TRBJ2-7; v_gene: TRBV7-8; CDR3aa: CASKGYRSTSYEQYF; CDR3nt: TGTGCCAGCAAGGGATACAGATCCACTTCCTACGAGCAGTACTTC
d_gene: TRBD2; len: 16; abundance: few; j_gene: TRBJ2-7; v_gene: TRBV6-2/TRBV6-3; CDR3aa: CASSRGLAGVSYEQYF; CDR3nt: TGTGCCAGCAGCCGAGGACTAGCGGGGGTCTCCTACGAGCAGTACTTC
d_gene: TRBD2; len: 14; abundance: NA; j_gene: TRBJ2-7; v_gene: TRBV25-1; CDR3aa: CASTGLADAYEQYF; CDR3nt: TGTGCCAGCACCGGACTAGCGGACGCCTACGAGCAGTACTTC
d_gene: NA; len: 14; abundance: NA; j_gene: TRBJ2-2; v_gene: TRBV27; CDR3aa: CASSLFGHTGELFF; CDR3nt: TGTGCCAGCAGTCTCTTTGGCCACACCGGGGAGCTGTTTTTT
d_gene: NA; len: 18; abundance: few; j_gene: TRBJ2-1; v_gene: TRBV4-3; CDR3aa: CASSQDSFAGLSYNEQFF; CDR3nt: TGCGCCAGCAGCCAAGATTCATTCGCGGGTCTCTCCTACAATGAGCAGTTCTTC
d_gene: TRBD1; len: 14; abundance: NA; j_gene: TRBJ1-6; v_gene: TRBV11-2; CDR3aa: CASTPTGESSPLHF; CDR3nt: TGTGCCAGCACCCCGACAGGGGAGAGTTCACCCCTCCACTTT
d_gene: NA; len: 18; abundance: NA; j_gene: TRBJ2-3; v_gene: TRBV4-1; CDR3aa: CASSQEGSTLVGADTQYF; CDR3nt: TGCGCCAGCAGCCAAGAGGGATCGACACTCGTGGGGGCAGATACGCAGTATTTT
d_gene: NA; len: 14; abundance: few; j_gene: TRBJ2-3; v_gene: TRBV7-9; CDR3aa: CASSSWELTDTQYF; CDR3nt: TGTGCCAGCTCATCCTGGGAGCTCACAGATACGCAGTATTTT
d_gene: NA; len: 15; abundance: NA; j_gene: TRBJ1-1; v_gene: TRBV24-1; CDR3aa: CATSDSNGGNTEAFF; CDR3nt: TGTGCCACCAGTGATTCGAACGGGGGAAACACTGAAGCTTTCTTT
d_gene: NA; len: 15; abundance: few; j_gene: TRBJ1-1; v_gene: TRBV2; CDR3aa: CASSARGTMNTEAFF; CDR3nt: TGTGCCAGCAGTGCCAGGGGTACCATGAACACTGAAGCTTTCTTT